This is a list of T cell receptor beta chains from one sample in a study of Ad26.COV2.S vaccination and SARS-CoV-2 variants. Using immunoSEQ multiplex PCR, the repertoire was profiled, and TCRdb retains in-frame clones only, with some absent. The sample has approximately 480,000 clones, around 88% seen once. The sequencing used peripheral blood, collected in a trial of Ad26.COV2.S vaccine versus placebo. The receptors derive from a person between 18 and 65 years old who received the Ad26.COV2.S COVID-19 vaccine or a placebo. Each CDR3 is given with its conserved first and last residue. Each record gives: CDR3 protein, CDR3 DNA, V gene, J gene, clone size, D gene. A D gene is named only where the DNA matches it firmly. Clone size is given for some rows only: seen once, a few or many times, or a class if the clone is expanded.

CDR3aa: CASRGAVGEQYF
CDR3nt: TGTGCCAGCAGAGGGGCAGTAGGCGAGCAGTACTTC
v_gene: TRBV28
j_gene: TRBJ2-7
abundance: -
d_gene: -

CDR3aa: CASSESAGANEKLFF
CDR3nt: TGTGCCAGCAGTGAATCGGCAGGGGCTAATGAAAAACTGTTTTTT
v_gene: TRBV25-1
j_gene: TRBJ1-4
abundance: -
d_gene: -

CDR3aa: CASSVVPSGYTDTQYF
CDR3nt: TGTGCCAGCAGCGTAGTCCCTAGCGGATACACAGATACGCAGTATTTT
v_gene: TRBV9
j_gene: TRBJ2-3
abundance: -
d_gene: TRBD2

CDR3aa: CASSFMQTGELFF
CDR3nt: TGTGCCAGCAGTTTCATGCAGACCGGGGAGCTGTTTTTT
v_gene: TRBV28
j_gene: TRBJ2-2
abundance: few
d_gene: -

CDR3aa: CASSGNQAATGELFF
CDR3nt: TGTGCCAGCAGCGGTAACCAAGCGGCCACCGGGGAGCTGTTTTTT
v_gene: TRBV9
j_gene: TRBJ2-2
abundance: few
d_gene: -

CDR3aa: CASSPPWQGPYGYTF
CDR3nt: TGTGCCAGCAGCCCCCCTTGGCAGGGACCCTATGGCTACACCTTC
v_gene: TRBV3-1/TRBV3-2
j_gene: TRBJ1-2
abundance: -
d_gene: -

CDR3aa: CASSTGTDNQPQHF
CDR3nt: TGTGCCAGTAGTACTGGGACAGATAATCAGCCCCAGCATTTT
v_gene: TRBV19
j_gene: TRBJ1-5
abundance: -
d_gene: TRBD1

CDR3aa: CASSPQGFYEQYF
CDR3nt: TGTGCCAGCAGCCCCCAGGGATTCTACGAGCAGTACTTC
v_gene: TRBV3-1/TRBV3-2
j_gene: TRBJ2-7
abundance: few
d_gene: -

CDR3aa: CSATGLNWGAQFF
CDR3nt: TGCAGCGCAACTGGACTGAATTGGGGTGCGCAGTTCTTC
v_gene: TRBV29-1
j_gene: TRBJ2-1
abundance: -
d_gene: -

CDR3aa: CASGEDSPLHF
CDR3nt: TGTGCCAGCGGGGAGGATTCACCCCTCCACTTT
v_gene: TRBV7-2
j_gene: TRBJ1-6
abundance: -
d_gene: -

CDR3aa: CASSDPGFYTEAFF
CDR3nt: TGTGCCAGCAGTGATCCGGGGTTTTATACTGAAGCTTTCTTT
v_gene: TRBV2
j_gene: TRBJ1-1
abundance: -
d_gene: -

CDR3aa: CASSPRGLVRWDEQYF
CDR3nt: TGTGCCAGCAGTCCACGGGGTCTAGTACGATGGGACGAGCAGTACTTC
v_gene: TRBV28
j_gene: TRBJ2-7
abundance: -
d_gene: -

CDR3aa: CASSPAGGEQYF
CDR3nt: TGTGCCAGCAGCCCCGCAGGGGGCGAGCAGTACTTC
v_gene: TRBV11-3
j_gene: TRBJ2-7
abundance: -
d_gene: TRBD1

CDR3aa: CATSRDNPGSQPQHF
CDR3nt: TGTGCCACCAGCAGAGATAACCCAGGGAGTCAGCCCCAGCATTTT
v_gene: TRBV15
j_gene: TRBJ1-5
abundance: -
d_gene: -

CDR3aa: CASSILSGETQYF
CDR3nt: TGTGCCAGTAGTATTTTGTCGGGAGAGACCCAGTACTTC
v_gene: TRBV19
j_gene: TRBJ2-5
abundance: -
d_gene: -

CDR3aa: CASSQFEGPAYNEQFF
CDR3nt: TGCGCCAGCAGCCAGTTCGAGGGGCCTGCCTACAATGAGCAGTTCTTC
v_gene: TRBV4-1
j_gene: TRBJ2-1
abundance: -
d_gene: -

CDR3aa: CASSGRLAGGVASLAKNIQYF
CDR3nt: TGTGCCAGCAGTGGTAGGCTAGCGGGAGGCGTGGCAAGCTTAGCCAAAAACATTCAGTACTTC
v_gene: TRBV2
j_gene: TRBJ2-4
abundance: once
d_gene: TRBD2

CDR3aa: CASSVGPWGNTQYF
CDR3nt: TGTGCCAGCAGTGTCGGGCCTTGGGGGAATACGCAGTATTTT
v_gene: TRBV25-1
j_gene: TRBJ2-3
abundance: -
d_gene: -

CDR3aa: CASSQDPAGLPYEQYF
CDR3nt: TGTGCCAGCAGCCAAGACCCAGCGGGCCTACCCTACGAGCAGTACTTC
v_gene: TRBV4-2
j_gene: TRBJ2-7
abundance: -
d_gene: -

CDR3aa: CASSRIGANVLTF
CDR3nt: TGTGCCAGCAGCCGTATCGGGGCCAACGTCCTGACTTTC
v_gene: TRBV28
j_gene: TRBJ2-6
abundance: once
d_gene: -

CDR3aa: CAWSVGTGEGPQHF
CDR3nt: TGTGCCTGGAGTGTCGGGACAGGGGAAGGACCCCAGCATTTT
v_gene: TRBV30
j_gene: TRBJ1-5
abundance: -
d_gene: TRBD1

CDR3aa: CAWSALTLTGGEAFF
CDR3nt: TGTGCCTGGAGCGCCTTGACCCTGACAGGAGGTGAAGCTTTCTTT
v_gene: TRBV30
j_gene: TRBJ1-1
abundance: -
d_gene: -

CDR3aa: CASSQLGLGEKLFF
CDR3nt: TGTGCCAGCAGCCAGCTGGGGCTTGGTGAAAAACTGTTTTTT
v_gene: TRBV3-1/TRBV3-2
j_gene: TRBJ1-4
abundance: -
d_gene: -

CDR3aa: CASSNRGIDEQYF
CDR3nt: TGTGCCAGTAGCAACAGGGGTATCGACGAGCAGTACTTC
v_gene: TRBV19
j_gene: TRBJ2-7
abundance: -
d_gene: TRBD1

CDR3aa: CASSLGDRGLGELFF
CDR3nt: TGTGCCAGCAGTTTAGGGGACAGGGGTCTTGGGGAGCTGTTTTTT
v_gene: TRBV27
j_gene: TRBJ2-2
abundance: once
d_gene: TRBD1

CDR3aa: CAISGGGDTQYF
CDR3nt: TGTGCCATCTCCGGCGGAGGGGATACGCAGTATTTT
v_gene: TRBV10-3
j_gene: TRBJ2-3
abundance: -
d_gene: -

CDR3aa: CASSLRRSNPYEQYF
CDR3nt: TGTGCCAGCAGCTTACGAAGGTCAAATCCCTACGAGCAGTACTTC
v_gene: TRBV11-2
j_gene: TRBJ2-7
abundance: -
d_gene: -